This record concerns one T cell receptor (beta chain) sequence. Its antigen is currently not known. The same CDR3 is also encoded by other DNA sequences in this sample. The library was generated by the immunoSEQ multiplex PCR assay. For the multiplex PCR, a mixture combining 60 forward primers for TCR Vbeta segments and 13 reverse primers for TCR Jbeta segments was used. The CDR3 region of rearranged TCR beta genes was amplified from genomic DNA with a multiplex PCR assay. The amplified TCR beta libraries were sequenced on the Illumina HiSeq System as 87-base-pair reads. The published analysis was carried out like this. In a later analysis, roughly 80 million unique TCR beta chains were counted across the 690 or so repertoires, and roughly 11 million of these chains were shared by at least two donors. To remove PCR and sequencing errors, raw reads were error-corrected and collapsed into unique sequences using a nearest-neighbor algorithm that merged closely related sequences. V, D and J gene segments were assigned by aligning CDR3 sequences to IMGT reference sequences. For a sequence to be retained, a match of at least six nucleotides to both a V gene segment and a J gene segment was required. Rearrangements were classified as productive when the CDR3 lacked stop codons and remained in frame with V and J, and all other rearrangements were classified as non-productive. Following IMGT convention, CDR3 was defined as the stretch from the second conserved V-encoded cysteine to the conserved J-encoded phenylalanine. In an earlier analysis of just under 600 of the donors, sequences lacking an unambiguous match to a single V gene segment were excluded. An earlier analysis of 587 of the donors called V segments functional above 56.7% productive rearrangements and segregating when the between-donor standard deviation exceeded 5%. A statistical classification framework was developed to diagnose cytomegalovirus status using the catalog of TCR beta chain sequences. In a later analysis, TCR nucleotide sequences were compared against IMGT/GENE-DB human TR gene sequences so that V and J genes could be assigned. In a later analysis, CDR3 sequences and most-parsimonious VDJ recombination scenarios were assigned using the TCRdist pipeline. A later analysis defined each TCR beta chain by its CDR3 amino acid sequence plus V-gene family, and excluded reads lacking a unique V-gene family. As a way to deal with suspected cross-contamination and a sequencing artifact, a later analysis dropped hundreds of nucleotide sequences that were highly shared and had low generation probability. A later analysis calculated a clonal expansion index for each public chain from normalized within-repertoire ranks of inferred template counts. A later analysis computed generation probabilities with a VDJ recombination model fitted to out-of-frame rearrangements, and checked the results against IGoR. In a later analysis, TCR-TCR, TCR-HLA and TCR-CMV co-occurrence was scored with hypergeometric tests, and a repertoire-size bias correction was applied to TCR pairs. In a later analysis, false discovery rates were estimated by permuting HLA or CMV assignments 20 times. In a later analysis, co-occurring TCRs were grouped with DBSCAN, and TCRdist sequence similarity was added when clustering was performed within HLA-allele-positive subsets. Co-occurrence clustering excluded repertoires with fewer than 30,000 or more than 120,000 public chains, plus five with anomalous nucleotide sharing. The source is immuneACCESS, and TCRdb retained only in-frame sequences with V and J called. Part of the clones is not carried over; for the studies checked, unresolved V genes explain less than half of this, and the remainder is unexplained. V and J calls and clone size are as listed in that table; D and trimming were resolved from the DNA. The table of this sample itemizes some 51,000 clones. The ten largest clones take up roughly 25% of the sample.

These data come from a study of cytomegalovirus exposure and HLA in healthy donors listed by TCRdb under 2017. Looking at the study overall: An earlier analysis of roughly 500 of the donors reported about 250 Gb of sequence data and roughly 110 million unique TCR beta sequences from some 180 million T cells. Around 320 gigabases of sequencing data and around 87 million unique TCR sequences were included in an early release covering several hundred HLA-typed donors. The genetic ancestry cluster associated with self-reported Caucasian donors included roughly four fifths of the approximately 430 genotyped donors. The study aimed to test whether cataloging public T cell receptors could reveal signatures of past pathogen exposure. The study used immunosequencing to profile the T cell repertoires of several hundred subjects and linked those repertoires to cytomegalovirus serostatus. Besides the first cohort of 550 to 750 subjects, a separate validation cohort made up of roughly 120 different subjects was used. High-throughput TCR immunosequencing, statistical association of individual TCRs with disease status, and machine learning were combined to predict cytomegalovirus infection status. In a later analysis, previously published TCR beta repertoires from roughly 710 donors were re-analyzed and high-resolution HLA genotyping was added so that TCR occurrence patterns could be studied. In the later analysis, no new phenotypic data were used to find candidate immune exposures; instead, reliance was placed on TCR beta sequences and their occurrence across donors. An earlier analysis of several hundred of the donors used high-throughput TCR beta sequencing to judge whether each TCR beta V gene segment behaved as functional or pseudogenic. Donor age, sex, ethnicity and CMV serostatus were compiled together with the repertoire data. In a later genetic analysis, genome-wide SNP genotypes for about 65% of the 666 donors were used, and that subset was treated as a discovery cohort. All discovery cohort repertoires had been generated on a single sequencing platform. Class I and class II HLA loci were covered by the typing at four-digit resolution. Typing coverage differed by locus: A, B, C, DRB1 and DQB1 were typed in roughly 620-630 donors, DQA1 in 500 to 550, DPA1 in nearly 610, and DPB1 in roughly 470. A handful of DR-DQ haplotypes were handled as single units for association and clustering because linkage in the cohort was strong. Among almost 400 genotyped donors of the cohort, an average of around 240,000 unique TCR beta nucleotide sequences were sequenced per donor, 15% to 20% of them non-productive. Findings and caveats that apply to the study as a whole: Because some donors lacked HLA typing at each locus, the association tests relied only on the typed subset. A few of the identified cytomegalovirus-associated TCR beta chains were confirmed in vitro to be specific for cytomegalovirus antigens. In this cohort, only TCR beta chains were sequenced, and detectable features were limited by the absence of alpha or paired-chain data. For the cohort, immune exposure information was limited to CMV serostatus. Most CMV-associated TCR beta chains appeared to be HLA-restricted in a later analysis, and the HLA associations seemed to be driven largely by CMV exposure. Several of the top co-occurrence clusters appeared to be linked to parvovirus B19, influenza, CMV and Epstein-Barr virus, according to a later analysis. Some IMGT-functional V segments, including TRBV6-2 and TRBV6-3, could not be distinguished by the 87-base-pair reads and were therefore excluded. In both the original and validation cohorts, the classifier was reported to diagnose cytomegalovirus status with high specificity and sensitivity. The authors suggested that the approach could potentially be extended to other disease states and immunological phenotypes. Compared with the approximately 720-donor mean, donors in an Asian-associated ancestry cluster had fewer N-insertions in productive TCRs, according to a later genetic analysis. A further reported finding was that TCR beta sequences accurately predicted the HLA-A and HLA-B alleles for most subjects in the first cohort. In a later analysis, HLA-associated TCR beta chains were found to be more clonally expanded and to have lower generation probabilities than equally common non-associated chains. A later analysis associated roughly 17,000 TCR beta sequences with specific HLA alleles at a false discovery rate of 0.05. According to a later analysis, TCR association rates differed among HLA loci, with DRB1 alleles showing the most associated TCRs and HLA-C alleles showing the fewest. A total of about 150 TCR beta chains were listed by the study as associated with cytomegalovirus. Sequencing depth was assumed to be roughly uniform across donors in the presence/absence analyses, though that assumption may not hold. Broadly in line with IMGT annotations, most TCR beta V segments showed up in productive rearrangements about 87% or about 30% of the time in an earlier analysis of under 700 of the donors. A cluster of highly shared sequence variants was judged likely to be a technical artifact of the sequencing pipeline. Across donors, most TCR sequences were observed very rarely, whereas some public TCRs were present in many individuals. The earlier analysis of approximately 590 of the donors excluded some 15 rarely observed V segments, including chromosome 9 orphons, because counts were too low. A later genetic analysis associated a missense DCLRE1C variant with V-gene and J-gene trimming of TCR beta chains, and an independent cohort replicated the association. Strong co-occurrence of HLA alleles, especially DR and DQ, made assigning TCR associations to individual alleles difficult. Linkage disequilibrium might explain the correlated functional status among segregating V segments, but an unknown experimental factor could not be ruled out.

In total, 600 or so healthy bone marrow donors made up the cohort. At the time of sampling, all cohort members were nominally healthy, though unrecorded immune exposures were likely present. The donor tested CMV seropositive, placing the donor among the 289 seropositive members of the cohort. A peripheral blood sample was provided by each donor, and peripheral blood mononuclear cells were used for TCR beta sequencing. Genomic DNA extraction from the blood cell samples was performed with the Qiagen DNeasy Blood Extraction Kit. The CDR3, cysteine through phenylalanine, is 17 amino acids long. The read is trimmed to its CDR3 DNA, 51 bases read in frame from base 1. Based on the germline V gene (reference sequence), the CDR1 and CDR2 sequences are MNHEY and SMNVEV. The germline V end is reduced by 6 bases and the J end by 3 bases; junction bases left unmatched: 15.

The clonotype originates from a man aged 35-49 years in good health and CMV-seropositive. Specimen: PBMCs. This chain is built from TRBV27 and TRBJ1-1, with TRBD1 matching 8 junction bases. The CDR3 region has the sequence CASSLFPGQEADTEAFF. The DNA reads as follows: TGTGCCAGCAGCTTGTTCCCGGGACAGGAGGCGGACACTGAAGCTTTCTTT.